Sequencing of this T cell receptor beta chain was carried out in a study of blood T cell repertoires in COVID-19. About the study: Samples of COVID-19 (acute and convalescent) were obtained from the United States, Italy and Spain. In each case, the material was cDNA or gDNA derived from T cells, B-cell-depleted T cells, or PBMCs.

The germline V gene has CDR1 SGHRS and CDR2 YFSETQ. This CDR3 has 16 residues. V gave up 4 bases and J gave up 4 bases; unmatched junction bases: 8. Repertoires were generated with immunoSEQ multiplex PCR, while TCRdb's copy carries only in-frame clones and drops some. The sample has 120,000 to 150,000 clones, around 80% seen once. V gene TRBV5-1 combines with J gene TRBJ1-3, with TRBD1 matching over 10 bases. The receptor was isolated from a woman in her fifties or sixties with acute or convalescent COVID-19. Sequenced input: peripheral blood. CDR3 bases: TGCGCCAGCAGCAAGGGACAGGGGCTTGCCGGAAACACCATATATTTT. Protein sequence: CASSKGQGLAGNTIYF.